The next 10 T cell receptor beta chains were all read from a single sample in a study of blood T cell repertoires in COVID-19. Here immunoSEQ multiplex PCR was the method, and the copy in TCRdb shows in-frame clones only, minus some. The profile shows 90,000 or so clones, about 82% of them singletons. The specimen was peripheral blood. The origin of the receptors is a human donor in a cohort sampled during active COVID-19.

V gene TRBV11-2 combines with J gene TRBJ1-1; D is possibly TRBD1 (5 bases). The germline gives CDR1 SGHAT, CDR2 FQNNGV. Deletions cut 3 bases from V and 1 base from J, with 6 bases between. The CDR3 loop spans 13 amino acids. CDR3 nucleotides: TGTGCCAGCAGCTTCCAGGGGAACACTGAAGCTTTCTTT. Protein sequence: CASSFQGNTEAFF. The variable domain in full, completed from reference TRBV11-2 and TRBJ1-1, reads EAGVAQSPRYKIIEKRQSVAFWCNPISGHATLYWYQQILGQGPKLLIQFQNNGVVDDSQLPKDRFSAERLKGVDSTLKIQPAKLEDSAVYLCASSFQGNTEAFFGQGTRLTVV.

This chain connects TRBV27 to TRBJ2-2; 12 nucleotides line up with TRBD2. Germline assignment: CDR1 MNHEY and CDR2 SMNVEV (reference sequence). The CDR3 loop spans 16 amino acids. Germline trimming cut 2 bases from V and 6 bases from J; bases unmatched to any gene: 4. The CDR3 reads CASSLRLAGVPGELFF. The DNA for the CDR3 is TGTGCCAGCAGTTTAAGACTAGCGGGAGTACCCGGGGAGCTGTTTTTT.

The chain carries TRBV21-1 and TRBJ2-1; TRBD2 is taken as the D call from the table, unchecked against the DNA. TRBV21-1 is an annotated pseudogene. This CDR3 is 17 amino acids long. The CDR3 sequence: CASFGPYAGTSINEQFF. The CDR3, as DNA: TGTGCCAGCTTCGGACCGTACGCCGGGACTAGCATCAATGAGCAGTTCTTC.

The chain combines TRBV18 with TRBJ1-2; maybe TRBD1 (5 bases). The germline V gene has CDR1 KGHSH and CDR2 LQKENI. Trimming removed 2 bases from V and 0 bases from J, with 7 bases in between. CDR3 size: 14 residues. The CDR3 reads CASSPDRSNYGYTF. CDR3 coding DNA: TGTGCCAGCTCACCAGACAGATCTAACTATGGCTACACCTTC.

The chain links TRBV11-2 to TRBJ2-7; D gene uncertain. V dropped 5 bases and J dropped 7 bases, with 18 bases sitting between them. The CDR3 loop spans 14 amino acids. In germline, CDR1 is SGHAT, CDR2 FQNNGV. CDR3 loop: CASSLEPMWSEQYF. CDR3 in DNA: TGTGCCAGCAGCCTCGAACCGATGTGGAGTGAGCAGTACTTC. Full variable domain (remainder filled in from reference TRBV11-2 and TRBJ2-7): EAGVAQSPRYKIIEKRQSVAFWCNPISGHATLYWYQQILGQGPKLLIQFQNNGVVDDSQLPKDRFSAERLKGVDSTLKIQPAKLEDSAVYLCASSLEPMWSEQYFGPGTRLTVT.

This clone has just a few counts. This rearrangement joins TRBV11-3 to TRBJ1-5; D is unclear. V was trimmed by 5 bases and J by 7 bases, leaving 9 bases between them. The germline V gene has CDR1 SGHNT and CDR2 YENEEA. This CDR3 is built from 12 residues. In DNA, the CDR3 is TGTGCCAGCAGCCAAGGACTACAGCCCCAGCATTTT. The encoded protein is CASSQGLQPQHF.

The chain has TRBV4-3 and TRBJ2-3; 7 bases match TRBD2. Germline loops: CDR1 LGHNA, CDR2 YSLEER. The CDR3 runs to 15 residues. Germline trimming cut 4 bases from V and 2 bases from J; bases unmatched to any gene: 6. The DNA for the CDR3 is TGCGCCAGCAGCCCCCTCGGGGGGATCACAGATACGCAGTATTTT. Amino acids: CASSPLGGITDTQYF.

This chain joins TRBV19 and TRBJ2-1; TRBD2 matches 9 bases. The ends lost 5 bases at V and 4 bases at J; junction bases unmatched: 6. This CDR3 comprises 15 residues. The V gene's germline CDR1 is LNHDA and CDR2 SQIVND (reference sequence). The CDR3 protein is CASSSVAGAYNEQFF. Here the CDR3 DNA reads TGTGCCAGTAGTTCAGTAGCGGGAGCTTACAATGAGCAGTTCTTC.

This clone was observed once. The CDR3, as DNA: TGTGCCACCAGCAGCAACAGGGCCAGCAATCAGCCCCAGCATTTT. Protein: CATSSNRASNQPQHF. The rearrangement uses TRBV15 and TRBJ1-5, with D maybe TRBD1 (6 bases). Per the germline V gene, CDR1 is LNHNV and CDR2 is YYDKDF (reference sequence). Trimming took 3 bases from V and 1 from J, leaving 10 bases between them. This CDR3 spans 15 amino acids.

This chain connects TRBV19 to TRBJ1-1; D unresolved. The CDR3 has 13 residues. From germline, CDR1 is LNHDA and CDR2 SQIVND (reference sequence). V shed 3 bases and J shed 1 base, with 6 bases lying between them. The CDR3 sequence: CASSIRRNTEAFF. DNA for the CDR3: TGTGCCAGTAGTATTCGCAGGAACACTGAAGCTTTCTTT.